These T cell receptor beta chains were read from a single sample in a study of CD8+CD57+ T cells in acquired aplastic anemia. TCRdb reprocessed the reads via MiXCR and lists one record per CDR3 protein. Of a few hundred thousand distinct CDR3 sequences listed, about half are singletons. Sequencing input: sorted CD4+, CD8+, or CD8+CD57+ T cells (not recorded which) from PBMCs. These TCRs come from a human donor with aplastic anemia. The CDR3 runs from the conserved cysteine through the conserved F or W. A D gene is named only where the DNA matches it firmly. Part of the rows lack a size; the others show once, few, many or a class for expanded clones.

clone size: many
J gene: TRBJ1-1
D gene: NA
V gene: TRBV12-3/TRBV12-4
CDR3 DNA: TGTGCCAGCAGTTTGGGGGGACAAAAGAACACTGAAGCTTTCTTT
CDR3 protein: CASSLGGQKNTEAFF

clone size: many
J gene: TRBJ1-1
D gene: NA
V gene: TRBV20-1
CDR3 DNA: TGCAGTGCTAGAGCCGGGACGAAAGCTTTCTTT
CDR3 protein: CSARAGTKAFF

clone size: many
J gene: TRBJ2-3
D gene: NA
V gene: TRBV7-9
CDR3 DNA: TGTGCCAGCAGTCCAAGCGTCGGGCAGGCAGAAGATACGCAGTATTTT
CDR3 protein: CASSPSVGQAEDTQYF

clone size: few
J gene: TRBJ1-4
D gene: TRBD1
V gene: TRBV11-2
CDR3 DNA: TGTGCCAGCAGCACCGGGACAGGGGCGGTGCGGACTAATGAAGAACTGTTTTTT
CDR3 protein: CASSTGTGAVRTNEELFF

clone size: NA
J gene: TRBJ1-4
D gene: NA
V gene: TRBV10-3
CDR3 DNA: TGTGCCATCAGTGAGTCTTTAGGGGGAAAACTGTTTTTT
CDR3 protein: CAISESLGGKLFF

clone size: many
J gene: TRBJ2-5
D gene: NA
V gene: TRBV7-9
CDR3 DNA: TGTGCCAGCAGCTTAGAGAGCCCAGTCCTCCCTGTGTTC
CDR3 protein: CASSLESPVLPVF

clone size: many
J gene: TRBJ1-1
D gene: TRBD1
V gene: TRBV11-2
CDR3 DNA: TGTGCCAGCAGCTTAGACAGGGGGCAAACTGAAGCTTTCTTT
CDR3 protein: CASSLDRGQTEAFF

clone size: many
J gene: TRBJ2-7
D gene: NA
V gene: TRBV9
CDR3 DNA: TGTGCCAGCAGCGTAAACCCCACTCCCCACGAGCAGTACTTC
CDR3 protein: CASSVNPTPHEQYF

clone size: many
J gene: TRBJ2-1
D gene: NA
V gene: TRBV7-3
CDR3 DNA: TGTGCCAGCAGCTTAGTCCAGGGTGGCAATGAGCAGTTCTTC
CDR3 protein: CASSLVQGGNEQFF

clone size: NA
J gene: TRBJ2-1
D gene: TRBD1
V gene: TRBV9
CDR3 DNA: TGTGCCAGCAGCGGGACAGGCCCTTGGGATGAGCAGTTCTTC
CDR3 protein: CASSGTGPWDEQFF

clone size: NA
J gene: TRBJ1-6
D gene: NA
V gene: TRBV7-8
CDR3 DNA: TGCGCCAGCAGCCAAGAAAATGGTGAGACACCCCTCCACTTT
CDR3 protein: CASSQENGETPLHF

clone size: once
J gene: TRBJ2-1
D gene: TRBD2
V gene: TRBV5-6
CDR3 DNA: TGTGCCAGCAGCTTGTATGGTCCGGGGGGCTACAATGAGCAGTTCTTC
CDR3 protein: CASSLYGPGGYNEQFF

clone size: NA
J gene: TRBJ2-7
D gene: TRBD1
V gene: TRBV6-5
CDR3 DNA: TGTGCCAGCAGTTACGGGGGACAGGGGGGCGTCGAGCAGTACTTC
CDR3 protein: CASSYGGQGGVEQYF

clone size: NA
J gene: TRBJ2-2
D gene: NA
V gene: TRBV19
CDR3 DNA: TGTGCCAGTAGTACTGAGGACACCGGGGAGCTGTTTTTT
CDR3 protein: CASSTEDTGELFF

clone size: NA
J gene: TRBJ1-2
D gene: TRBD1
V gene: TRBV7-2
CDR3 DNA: TGTGCCAGCAGGCCAGGACAGGGTAACTATGGCTACACCTTC
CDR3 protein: CASRPGQGNYGYTF

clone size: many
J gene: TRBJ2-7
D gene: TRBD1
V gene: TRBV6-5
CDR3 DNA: TGTGCCAGCAGGGAATCCGGGACAGGGGAGCAGTACTTC
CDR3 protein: CASRESGTGEQYF

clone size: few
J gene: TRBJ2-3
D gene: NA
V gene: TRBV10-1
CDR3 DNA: TGCGCCAGCAGTAAAAGAGGGCAGCATACAGATACGCAGTATTTT
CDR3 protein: CASSKRGQHTDTQYF

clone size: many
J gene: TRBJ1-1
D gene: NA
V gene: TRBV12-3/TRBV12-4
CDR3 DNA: TGTGCCAGCAGTCTCGTGGGAGCTGAAGCTTTCTTT
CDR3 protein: CASSLVGAEAFF

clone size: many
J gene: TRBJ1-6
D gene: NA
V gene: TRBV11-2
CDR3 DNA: TGTGCCAGCAGCTTAAGAATCACTCTCAATTCACCCCTCCACTTT
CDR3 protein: CASSLRITLNSPLHF

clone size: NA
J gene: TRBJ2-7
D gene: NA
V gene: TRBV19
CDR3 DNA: TGTGCCAGTAGTAGGGGGACGGAATCCTACGAGCAGTACTTC
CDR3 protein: CASSRGTESYEQYF

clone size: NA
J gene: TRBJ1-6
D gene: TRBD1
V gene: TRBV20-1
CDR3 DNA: TGCAGTGCCCCGAGCCAACAGGGGAATTCACCCCTCCACTTT
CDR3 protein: CSAPSQQGNSPLHF

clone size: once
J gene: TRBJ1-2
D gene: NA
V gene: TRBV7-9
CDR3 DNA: TGTGCCAGCAGCCCCGCCGGGGTTGGTGGCTACACCTTC
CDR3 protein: CASSPAGVGGYTF

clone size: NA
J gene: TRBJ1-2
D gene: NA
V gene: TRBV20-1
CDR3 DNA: TGCAGTACCCGGGACACGCCGCGGTGGGGCTATGGCTACACCTTC
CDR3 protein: CSTRDTPRWGYGYTF

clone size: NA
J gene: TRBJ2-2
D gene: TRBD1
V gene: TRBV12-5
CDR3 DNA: TGTGCCAGCAGTTGGGACAGGGCGAGGACCGGGGAGCTGTTTTTT
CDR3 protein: CASSWDRARTGELFF

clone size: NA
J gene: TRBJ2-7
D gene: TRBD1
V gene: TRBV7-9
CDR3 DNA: TGTGTCAGCAGCCGGGACAGATCCTACTACGAGCAGTACTTC
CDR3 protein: CVSSRDRSYYEQYF

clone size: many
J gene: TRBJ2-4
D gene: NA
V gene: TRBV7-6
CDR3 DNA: TGTGCCAGCAGCTTAGGGGTTAGCGGTGCCAAAAACATTCAGTACTTC
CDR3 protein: CASSLGVSGAKNIQYF

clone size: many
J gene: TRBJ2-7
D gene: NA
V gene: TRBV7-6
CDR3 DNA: TGTGCCAGCAGTCCCCCCTTGGGTGGCTACGAGCAGTACTTC
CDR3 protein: CASSPPLGGYEQYF